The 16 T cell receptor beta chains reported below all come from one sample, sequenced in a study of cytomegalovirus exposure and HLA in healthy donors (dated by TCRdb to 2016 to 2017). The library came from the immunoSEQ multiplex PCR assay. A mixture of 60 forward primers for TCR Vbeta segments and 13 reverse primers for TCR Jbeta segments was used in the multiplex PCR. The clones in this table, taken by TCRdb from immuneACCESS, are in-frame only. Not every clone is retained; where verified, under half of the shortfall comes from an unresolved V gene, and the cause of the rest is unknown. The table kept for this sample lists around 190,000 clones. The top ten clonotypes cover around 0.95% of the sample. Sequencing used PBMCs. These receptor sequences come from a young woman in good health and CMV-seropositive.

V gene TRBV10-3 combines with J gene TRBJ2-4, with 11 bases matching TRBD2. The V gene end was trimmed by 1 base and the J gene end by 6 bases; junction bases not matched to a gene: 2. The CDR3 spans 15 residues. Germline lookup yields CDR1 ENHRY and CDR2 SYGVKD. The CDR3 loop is CAISELAGGGNIQYF. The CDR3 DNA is TGTGCCATCAGTGAGTTAGCGGGGGGGGGAAACATTCAGTACTTC.

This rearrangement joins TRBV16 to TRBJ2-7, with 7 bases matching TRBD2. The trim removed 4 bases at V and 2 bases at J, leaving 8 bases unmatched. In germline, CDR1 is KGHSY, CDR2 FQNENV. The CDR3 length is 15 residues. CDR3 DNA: TGTGCCAGCAGCCCCACGGAGGGGAGGGCCTACGAGCAGTACTTC. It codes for CASSPTEGRAYEQYF.

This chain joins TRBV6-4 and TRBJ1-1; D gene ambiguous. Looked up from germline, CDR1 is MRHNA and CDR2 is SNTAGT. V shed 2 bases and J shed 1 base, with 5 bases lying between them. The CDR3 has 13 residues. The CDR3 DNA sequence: TGTGCCAGCAGTGACCTGGCGAACACTGAAGCTTTCTTT. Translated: CASSDLANTEAFF.

As DNA, the CDR3 is TGTGCCAGCAGTCCAGGGGCCCGAAACACTGAAGCTTTCTTT. Residues: CASSPGARNTEAFF. The chain carries TRBV27 and TRBJ1-1; D may be TRBD1 (6 bases). CDR1 MNHEY and CDR2 SMNVEV come from the germline V gene (reference sequence). V was trimmed by 5 bases and J by 2 bases, leaving 12 bases between them. The CDR3 totals 14 residues.

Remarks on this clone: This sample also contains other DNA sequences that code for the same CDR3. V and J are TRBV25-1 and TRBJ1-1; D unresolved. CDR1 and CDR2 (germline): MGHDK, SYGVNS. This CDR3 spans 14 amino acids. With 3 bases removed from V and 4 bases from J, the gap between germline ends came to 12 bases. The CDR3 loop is CASSEYGRVTEAFF. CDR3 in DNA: TGTGCCAGCAGTGAGTATGGGAGGGTCACTGAAGCTTTCTTT. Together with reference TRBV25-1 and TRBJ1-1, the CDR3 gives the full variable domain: EADIYQTPRYLVIGTGKKITLECSQTMGHDKMYWYQQDPGMELHLIHYSYGVNSTEKGDLSSESTVSRIRTEHFPLTLESARPSHTSQYLCASSEYGRVTEAFFGQGTRLTVV.

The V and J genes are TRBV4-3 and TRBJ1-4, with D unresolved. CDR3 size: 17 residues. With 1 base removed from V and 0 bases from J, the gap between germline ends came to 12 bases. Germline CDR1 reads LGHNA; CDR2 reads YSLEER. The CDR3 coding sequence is TGCGCCAGCAGCCAAGGATTCTCCGGGGCAACTAATGAAAAACTGTTTTTT. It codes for CASSQGFSGATNEKLFF.

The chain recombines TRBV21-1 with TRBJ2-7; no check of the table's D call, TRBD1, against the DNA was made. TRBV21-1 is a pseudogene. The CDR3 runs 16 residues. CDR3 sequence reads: CASNNRTGAASYEQYF. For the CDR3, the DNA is TGTGCCAGCAACAACCGGACAGGGGCGGCCTCCTACGAGCAGTACTTC.

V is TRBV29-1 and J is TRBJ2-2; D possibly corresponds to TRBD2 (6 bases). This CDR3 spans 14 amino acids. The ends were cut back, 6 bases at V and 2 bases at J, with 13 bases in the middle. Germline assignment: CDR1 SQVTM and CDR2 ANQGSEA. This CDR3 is CSVGRDSNTGELFF. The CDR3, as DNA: TGCAGCGTCGGCCGGGACTCAAACACCGGGGAGCTGTTTTTT.

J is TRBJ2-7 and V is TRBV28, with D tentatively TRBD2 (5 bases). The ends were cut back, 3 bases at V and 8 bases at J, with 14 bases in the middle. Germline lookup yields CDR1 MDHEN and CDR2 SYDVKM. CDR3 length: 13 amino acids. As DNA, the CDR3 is TGTGCCAGCAGTTTCACATCCGGACTCCAGCAGTACTTC. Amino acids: CASSFTSGLQQYF.

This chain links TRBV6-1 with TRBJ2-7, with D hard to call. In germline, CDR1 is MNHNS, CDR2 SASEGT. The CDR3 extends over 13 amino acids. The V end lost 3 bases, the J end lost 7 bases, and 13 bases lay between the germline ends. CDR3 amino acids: CASSDLLRREQYF. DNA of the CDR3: TGTGCCAGCAGTGATTTACTCAGGCGAGAGCAGTACTTC.

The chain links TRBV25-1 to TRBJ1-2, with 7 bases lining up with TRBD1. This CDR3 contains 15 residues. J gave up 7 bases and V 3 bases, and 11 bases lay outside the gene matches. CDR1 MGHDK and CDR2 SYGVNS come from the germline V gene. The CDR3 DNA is TGTGCCAGCAGTGACTCCGGGACAGCGTTCGGTGGCTACACCTTC. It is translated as CASSDSGTAFGGYTF.

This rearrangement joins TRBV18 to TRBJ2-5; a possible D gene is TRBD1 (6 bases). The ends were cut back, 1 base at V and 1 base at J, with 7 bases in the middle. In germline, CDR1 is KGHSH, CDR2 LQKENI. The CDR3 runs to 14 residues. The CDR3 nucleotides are TGTGCCAGCTCACCACGGACAGCCCAAGAGACCCAGTACTTC. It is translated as CASSPRTAQETQYF.

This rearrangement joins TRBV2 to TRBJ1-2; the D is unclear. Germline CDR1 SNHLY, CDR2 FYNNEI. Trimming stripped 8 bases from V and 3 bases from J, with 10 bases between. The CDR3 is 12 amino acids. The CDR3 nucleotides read TGTGCCAGCTGCAAGGAGTACTATGGCTACACCTTC. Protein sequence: CASCKEYYGYTF.

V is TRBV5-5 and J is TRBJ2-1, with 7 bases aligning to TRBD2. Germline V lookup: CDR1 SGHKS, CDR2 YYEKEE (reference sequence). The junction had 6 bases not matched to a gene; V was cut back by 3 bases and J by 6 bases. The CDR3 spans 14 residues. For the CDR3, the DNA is TGTGCCAGCAGCTATCCGGGAGGAGCCAATGAGCAGTTCTTC. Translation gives CASSYPGGANEQFF. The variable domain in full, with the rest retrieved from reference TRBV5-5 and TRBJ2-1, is DAGVTQSPTHLIKTRGQQVTLRCSPISGHKSVSWYQQVLGQGPQFIFQYYEKEERGRGNFPDRFSARQFPNYSSELNVNALLLGDSALYLCASSYPGGANEQFFGPGTRLTVL.

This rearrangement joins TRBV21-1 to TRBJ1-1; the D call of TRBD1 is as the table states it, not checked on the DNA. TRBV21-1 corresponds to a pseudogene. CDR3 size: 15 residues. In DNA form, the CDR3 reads TGTGCCAGCAGCACCCTACAGAACATGAACACTGAAGCTTTCTTT. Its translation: CASSTLQNMNTEAFF.

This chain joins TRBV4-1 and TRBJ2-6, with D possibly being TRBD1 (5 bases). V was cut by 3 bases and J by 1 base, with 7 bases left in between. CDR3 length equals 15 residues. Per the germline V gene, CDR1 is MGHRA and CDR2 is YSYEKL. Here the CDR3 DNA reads TGCGCCAGCAGCCATGCAGGGTCTGGGGCCAACGTCCTGACTTTC. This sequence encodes CASSHAGSGANVLTF.